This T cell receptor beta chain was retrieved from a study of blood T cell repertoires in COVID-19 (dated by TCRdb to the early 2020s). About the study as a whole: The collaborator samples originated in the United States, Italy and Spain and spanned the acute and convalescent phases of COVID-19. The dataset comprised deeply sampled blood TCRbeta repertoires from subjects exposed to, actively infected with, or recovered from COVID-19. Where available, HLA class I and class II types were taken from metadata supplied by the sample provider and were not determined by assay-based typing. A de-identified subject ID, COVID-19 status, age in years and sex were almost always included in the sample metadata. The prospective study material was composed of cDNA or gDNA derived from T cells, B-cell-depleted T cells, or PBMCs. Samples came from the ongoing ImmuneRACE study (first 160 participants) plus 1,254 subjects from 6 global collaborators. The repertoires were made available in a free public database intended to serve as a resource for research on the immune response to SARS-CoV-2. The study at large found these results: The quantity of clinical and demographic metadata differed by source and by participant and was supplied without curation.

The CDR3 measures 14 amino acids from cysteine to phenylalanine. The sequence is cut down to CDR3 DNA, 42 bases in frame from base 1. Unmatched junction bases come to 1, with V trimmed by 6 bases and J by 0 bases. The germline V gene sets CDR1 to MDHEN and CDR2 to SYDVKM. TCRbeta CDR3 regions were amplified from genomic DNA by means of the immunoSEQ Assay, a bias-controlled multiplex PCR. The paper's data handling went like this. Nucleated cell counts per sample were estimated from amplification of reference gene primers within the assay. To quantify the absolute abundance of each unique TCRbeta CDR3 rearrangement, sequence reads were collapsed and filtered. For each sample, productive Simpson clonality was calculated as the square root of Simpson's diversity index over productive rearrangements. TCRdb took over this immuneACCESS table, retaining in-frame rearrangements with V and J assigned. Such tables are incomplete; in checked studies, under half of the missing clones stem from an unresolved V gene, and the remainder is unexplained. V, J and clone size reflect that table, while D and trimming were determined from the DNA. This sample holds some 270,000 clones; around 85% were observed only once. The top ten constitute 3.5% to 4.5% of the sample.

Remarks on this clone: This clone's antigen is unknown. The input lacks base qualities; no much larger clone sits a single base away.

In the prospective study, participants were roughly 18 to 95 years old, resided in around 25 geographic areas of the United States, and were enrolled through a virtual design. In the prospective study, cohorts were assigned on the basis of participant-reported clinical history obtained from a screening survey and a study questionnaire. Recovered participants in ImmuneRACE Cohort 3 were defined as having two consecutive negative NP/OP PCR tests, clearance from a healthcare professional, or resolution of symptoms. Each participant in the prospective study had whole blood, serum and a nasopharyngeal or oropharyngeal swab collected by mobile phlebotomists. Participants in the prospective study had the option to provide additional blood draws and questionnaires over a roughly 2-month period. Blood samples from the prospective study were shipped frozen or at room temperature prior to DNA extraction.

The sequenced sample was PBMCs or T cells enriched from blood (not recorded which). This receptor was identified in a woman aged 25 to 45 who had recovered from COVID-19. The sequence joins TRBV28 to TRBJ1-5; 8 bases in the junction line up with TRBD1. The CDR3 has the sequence CASSDRGSNQPQHF. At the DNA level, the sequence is TGTGCCAGCAGCGACAGGGGTAGCAATCAGCCCCAGCATTTT.